These T cell receptor beta chains were read from a single sample in a study of post-analysis software for immune sequencing data. TCRdb re-called the PCR reads through MiXCR, storing one row per CDR3 protein. The sample holds roughly 170,000 distinct CDR3 sequences, roughly 30% seen once. Sequences were obtained from blood. The receptors here all came from a girl aged 5-17 years with multiple sclerosis. CDR3s include the opening cysteine and the closing phenylalanine or tryptophan. The D gene is left open where the match is weak. Not all rows give a size; the values are once, few, many and, for expanded clones, a class.

>TRBV9|-|-|TRBJ1-1
TGTGCCAGCAGCGAGACAGTGAACACTGAAGCTTTCTTT
CASSETVNTEAFF
>TRBV20-1|-|-|TRBJ2-7
TGCAGTGCATTTACTCCGGGCCTAGCCTACGAGCAGTACTTC
CSAFTPGLAYEQYF
>TRBV5-1|many|-|TRBJ1-2
TGCGCCAGCAGCTTGGCCTCGGTAAACTATGGCTACACCTTC
CASSLASVNYGYTF
>TRBV5-6|many|TRBD1|TRBJ2-7
TGTGCCAGCAGCTCCCCCGGGACAGGATCCTTCTACGAGCAGTACTTC
CASSSPGTGSFYEQYF
>TRBV6-5|few|-|TRBJ2-2
TGTGCCAGCATGACAGAGAACACCGGGGAGCTGTTTTTT
CASMTENTGELFF
>TRBV29-1|-|-|TRBJ2-3
TGCAGCGTAGTCCCTAGCACAGATACGCAGTATTTT
CSVVPSTDTQYF
>TRBV4-1|many|TRBD1|TRBJ2-5
TGCGCCAGTAAAAGAGCTCAGGGGGATTCGGAGACCCAGTACTTC
CASKRAQGDSETQYF
>TRBV2|-|-|TRBJ1-5
TGTGCCAGCAGGGCGGACACTTTGAATCAGCCCCAGCATTTT
CASRADTLNQPQHF
>TRBV7-2|few|-|TRBJ2-7
TGTGCCAGCAGCTTAGCGGGGCAGGGCAGCTCCTACAATGAGCAGTACTTC
CASSLAGQGSSYNEQYF
>TRBV10-3|many|TRBD2|TRBJ2-1
TGTGCCATCAGTGGTAGCGGGATTGATGTAGTAGGTCTCTACAATGAGCAGTTCTTC
CAISGSGIDVVGLYNEQFF
>TRBV21-1|-|-|TRBJ1-2
TGTGCCAGCAGCAAAGCAAGGGACCCACAAGATGGGTCCTATGGCTACACCTTC
CASSKARDPQDGSYGYTF
>TRBV7-8|-|-|TRBJ2-1
TGTGCCAGCAGCTTAGCGCTAGCCTACAACTACAATGAGCAGTTCTTC
CASSLALAYNYNEQFF
>TRBV18|-|-|TRBJ1-1
TGTGCCAGCTCAGAGTCTTGGGACACGATGCCACTGAACACTGAAGCTTTCTTT
CASSESWDTMPLNTEAFF